This entry is about one T cell receptor beta chain. The data are from a study of radiotherapy plus CTLA-4 blockade in lung cancer. The assay was immunoSEQ multiplex PCR, and TCRdb's table has in-frame clones only and misses some. The table records about 70,000 clones, around 80% of them present only once. This receptor was obtained from a human donor with non-small cell lung cancer who had a complete response to radiotherapy plus ipilimumab. Sequenced here: peripheral blood, sampled from a patient treated with radiotherapy plus ipilimumab.

This CDR3 reads CASSLVGTSGNEQFF. CDR3 in DNA: TGTGCCAGCAGCTTAGTTGGGACTAGCGGCAATGAGCAGTTCTTC. This chain connects TRBV11-2 to TRBJ2-1; 11 bases fit TRBD2. The V and J ends lost 1 base and 6 bases, in that order; junction bases with no gene match: 2. The CDR3 contains 15 residues. The germline gives CDR1 SGHAT, CDR2 FQNNGV.